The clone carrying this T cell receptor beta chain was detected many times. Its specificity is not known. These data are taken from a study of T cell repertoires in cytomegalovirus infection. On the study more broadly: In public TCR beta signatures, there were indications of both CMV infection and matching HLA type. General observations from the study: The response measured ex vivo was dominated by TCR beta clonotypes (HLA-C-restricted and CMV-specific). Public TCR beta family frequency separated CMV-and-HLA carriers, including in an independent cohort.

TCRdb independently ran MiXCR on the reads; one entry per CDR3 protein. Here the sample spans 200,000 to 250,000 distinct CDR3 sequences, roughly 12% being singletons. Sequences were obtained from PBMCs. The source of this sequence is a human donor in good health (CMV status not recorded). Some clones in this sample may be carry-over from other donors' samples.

The CDR3 spells CASSLAMTYEQYF. CDR3 nucleotide sequence: TGTGCCAGCAGTTTAGCAATGACCTACGAGCAGTACTTC. This rearrangement joins TRBV12-3 or TRBV12-4 to TRBJ2-7; no firm D call. V was pared by 0 bases and J by 2 bases, with 5 bases between. This CDR3 spans 13 amino acids.